These 7 T cell receptor beta chains were all obtained from the same sample, sequenced in a study of cytomegalovirus exposure and HLA in healthy donors. In the PCR, 60 Vbeta and 13 Jbeta primers were used. Here immunoSEQ multiplex PCR was the method, and the copy in TCRdb shows in-frame clones only, minus some. The profile shows around 150,000 clones, around 77% of them singletons. The sample comprised PBMCs. The receptors stem from a woman in her forties or fifties in good health and CMV-seronegative.

The chain couples TRBV7-9 to TRBJ2-3, with D perhaps matching TRBD2 (9 bases). The CDR3 is 16 amino acids. Deletions cut 5 bases from V and 1 base from J, with 16 bases between. From germline, CDR1 is SEHNR and CDR2 FQNEAQ (reference sequence). The CDR3 coding sequence is TGTGCCAGCAGCCAGGGGGCTAGCGGGGGCACAGATACGCAGTATTTT. This gives the protein CASSQGASGGTDTQYF.

The chain has TRBV30 and TRBJ1-2, with D unclear. The CDR3 spans 13 residues. V was shortened by 0 bases and J by 3 bases, with 8 bases between the two germline ends. Germline CDR1 and CDR2: GTSNPN and SVGIG (reference sequence). CDR3 nucleotide sequence: TGTGCCTGGAGTGTATCCGGGGACTATGGCTACACCTTC. Protein product: CAWSVSGDYGYTF.

The sample holds one count of this clone. J is TRBJ2-3 and V is TRBV11-2; D uncertain. Germline V lookup: CDR1 SGHAT, CDR2 FQNNGV. The CDR3 totals 17 residues. Trimming shortened V by 0 bases and J by 3 bases, and 16 bases separated the two germline ends. CDR3 coding DNA: TGTGCCAGCAGCTTAGATTTTACCTGGCTAGTGACAGATACGCAGTATTTT. Residues: CASSLDFTWLVTDTQYF. The variable domain in full, completed from reference TRBV11-2 and TRBJ2-3, reads EAGVAQSPRYKIIEKRQSVAFWCNPISGHATLYWYQQILGQGPKLLIQFQNNGVVDDSQLPKDRFSAERLKGVDSTLKIQPAKLEDSAVYLCASSLDFTWLVTDTQYFGPGTRLTVL.

The V and J genes are TRBV10-2 and TRBJ2-2, with D perhaps TRBD2 (6 bases). This CDR3 comprises 16 residues. Between the trimmed V and J ends, which lost 0 bases and 1 base, there was a span of 9 bases. Per the germline V gene, CDR1 is WSHSY and CDR2 is SAAADI. The chain's CDR3 is CASSESLGGNTGELFF. CDR3 nucleotides: TGCGCCAGCAGTGAGTCTCTCGGGGGGAACACCGGGGAGCTGTTTTTT.

V gene TRBV5-4 combines with J gene TRBJ1-1; tentative D call: TRBD1 (5 bases). CDR1 and CDR2 from the germline V gene are SGHNT and YYREEE (reference sequence). This CDR3 is built from 16 residues. V gave up 4 bases and J gave up 2 bases, with 18 bases separating them. Written as DNA, the CDR3 is TGTGCCAGCAGCGCCCCTTTCACAGGTATCAACACTGAAGCTTTCTTT. Protein: CASSAPFTGINTEAFF.

This sequence joins TRBV7-2 and TRBJ2-3, with 15 bases matching TRBD2. The CDR3 is made up of 15 amino acids. Looked up from germline, CDR1 is SGHTA and CDR2 is FQGNSA. Trimming cost V 4 bases and J 4 bases; bases outside gene matches: 0. CDR3 sequence (DNA): TGTGCCAGCAGCTGGACTAGCGGGGGGGCAGATACGCAGTATTTT. Its protein product is CASSWTSGGADTQYF.

In this sample, this clone turned up once. The V gene is TRBV5-1, the J gene TRBJ2-3; 8 nucleotides agree with TRBD2. V shed 1 base, J shed 2 bases, and the junction held 3 bases outside the gene matches. CDR3 length equals 15 residues. Germline lookup yields CDR1 SGHRS and CDR2 YFSETQ. The CDR3 spells CASSLRRGDTDTQYF. The CDR3 nucleotides are TGCGCCAGCAGCTTGCGGCGGGGGGACACAGATACGCAGTATTTT.